This entry features one T cell receptor (beta chain) sequence. Antigen unknown. The data were obtained in a study of graft-versus-host responses after intestinal transplantation. In the study overall: Recipients received multivisceral, liver-intestinal, or isolated intestinal transplants. Induction with anti-thymocyte globulin, then tacrolimus and steroids for three to four years, was given to all recipients.

Germline-derived CDR1 and CDR2 are MGHRA and YSYEKL. The V end lost 6 bases, the J end lost 2 bases, and 14 bases lay between the germline ends. The CDR3 runs 15 residues. Method: immunoSEQ multiplex PCR; TCRdb's copy keeps in-frame clones and lacks some. This sample yields some 45,000 clones, of which about 95% are seen a single time; 1.5% to 2% belongs to the top ten. Overall study findings and caveats: The recipient marrow held GvH clones, and some of them showed up first in ileum or blood. Some patients had graft-donor T cell macrochimerism. In their allografts, the ratios of graft-versus-host to host-versus-graft T cell clones were high.

The genes are TRBV4-1 and TRBJ1-5; no clear D gene. This sequence originates from a human patient who received an intestinal transplant, so some T cells may come from the graft donor. Sequenced here: PBMCs, sampled around 350 days after intestinal transplant. The CDR3 protein is CASSTEGWGNQPQHF. The CDR3 nucleotides read TGCGCCAGCAGTACCGAGGGTTGGGGCAATCAGCCCCAGCATTTT.